The T cell receptor beta chain under discussion was sequenced for a study of cytotoxic CD8 clonotypes in ibrutinib-treated CLL. Clones were sequenced by immunoSEQ multiplex PCR, and TCRdb holds only the in-frame ones, with some missing. This table holds approximately 330,000 clones, around four fifths found once. This CDR3 has 11 residues. V lost 3 bases to trimming and J lost 4 bases, with 7 bases between them. Germline CDR1 DFQATT, CDR2 SNEGSKA (reference sequence). This rearrangement joins TRBV20-1 to TRBJ2-7; D gene ambiguous. The receptor was derived from a human donor with chronic lymphocytic leukemia. Sequenced material: PBMCs, taken before ibrutinib treatment. CDR3 loop: CSASGAYEQYF. CDR3 sequence (DNA): TGCAGTGCTAGCGGAGCTTACGAGCAGTACTTC.